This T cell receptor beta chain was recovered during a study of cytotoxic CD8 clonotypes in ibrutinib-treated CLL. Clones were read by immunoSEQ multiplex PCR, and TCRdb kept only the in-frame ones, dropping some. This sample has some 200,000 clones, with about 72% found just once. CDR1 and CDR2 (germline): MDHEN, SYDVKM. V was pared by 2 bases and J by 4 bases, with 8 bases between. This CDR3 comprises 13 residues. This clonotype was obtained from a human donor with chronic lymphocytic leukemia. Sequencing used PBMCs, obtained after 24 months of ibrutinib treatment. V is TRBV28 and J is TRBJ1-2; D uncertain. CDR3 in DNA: TGTGCCAGCAGTTTAGGACGGCTCTATGGCTACACCTTC. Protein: CASSLGRLYGYTF.